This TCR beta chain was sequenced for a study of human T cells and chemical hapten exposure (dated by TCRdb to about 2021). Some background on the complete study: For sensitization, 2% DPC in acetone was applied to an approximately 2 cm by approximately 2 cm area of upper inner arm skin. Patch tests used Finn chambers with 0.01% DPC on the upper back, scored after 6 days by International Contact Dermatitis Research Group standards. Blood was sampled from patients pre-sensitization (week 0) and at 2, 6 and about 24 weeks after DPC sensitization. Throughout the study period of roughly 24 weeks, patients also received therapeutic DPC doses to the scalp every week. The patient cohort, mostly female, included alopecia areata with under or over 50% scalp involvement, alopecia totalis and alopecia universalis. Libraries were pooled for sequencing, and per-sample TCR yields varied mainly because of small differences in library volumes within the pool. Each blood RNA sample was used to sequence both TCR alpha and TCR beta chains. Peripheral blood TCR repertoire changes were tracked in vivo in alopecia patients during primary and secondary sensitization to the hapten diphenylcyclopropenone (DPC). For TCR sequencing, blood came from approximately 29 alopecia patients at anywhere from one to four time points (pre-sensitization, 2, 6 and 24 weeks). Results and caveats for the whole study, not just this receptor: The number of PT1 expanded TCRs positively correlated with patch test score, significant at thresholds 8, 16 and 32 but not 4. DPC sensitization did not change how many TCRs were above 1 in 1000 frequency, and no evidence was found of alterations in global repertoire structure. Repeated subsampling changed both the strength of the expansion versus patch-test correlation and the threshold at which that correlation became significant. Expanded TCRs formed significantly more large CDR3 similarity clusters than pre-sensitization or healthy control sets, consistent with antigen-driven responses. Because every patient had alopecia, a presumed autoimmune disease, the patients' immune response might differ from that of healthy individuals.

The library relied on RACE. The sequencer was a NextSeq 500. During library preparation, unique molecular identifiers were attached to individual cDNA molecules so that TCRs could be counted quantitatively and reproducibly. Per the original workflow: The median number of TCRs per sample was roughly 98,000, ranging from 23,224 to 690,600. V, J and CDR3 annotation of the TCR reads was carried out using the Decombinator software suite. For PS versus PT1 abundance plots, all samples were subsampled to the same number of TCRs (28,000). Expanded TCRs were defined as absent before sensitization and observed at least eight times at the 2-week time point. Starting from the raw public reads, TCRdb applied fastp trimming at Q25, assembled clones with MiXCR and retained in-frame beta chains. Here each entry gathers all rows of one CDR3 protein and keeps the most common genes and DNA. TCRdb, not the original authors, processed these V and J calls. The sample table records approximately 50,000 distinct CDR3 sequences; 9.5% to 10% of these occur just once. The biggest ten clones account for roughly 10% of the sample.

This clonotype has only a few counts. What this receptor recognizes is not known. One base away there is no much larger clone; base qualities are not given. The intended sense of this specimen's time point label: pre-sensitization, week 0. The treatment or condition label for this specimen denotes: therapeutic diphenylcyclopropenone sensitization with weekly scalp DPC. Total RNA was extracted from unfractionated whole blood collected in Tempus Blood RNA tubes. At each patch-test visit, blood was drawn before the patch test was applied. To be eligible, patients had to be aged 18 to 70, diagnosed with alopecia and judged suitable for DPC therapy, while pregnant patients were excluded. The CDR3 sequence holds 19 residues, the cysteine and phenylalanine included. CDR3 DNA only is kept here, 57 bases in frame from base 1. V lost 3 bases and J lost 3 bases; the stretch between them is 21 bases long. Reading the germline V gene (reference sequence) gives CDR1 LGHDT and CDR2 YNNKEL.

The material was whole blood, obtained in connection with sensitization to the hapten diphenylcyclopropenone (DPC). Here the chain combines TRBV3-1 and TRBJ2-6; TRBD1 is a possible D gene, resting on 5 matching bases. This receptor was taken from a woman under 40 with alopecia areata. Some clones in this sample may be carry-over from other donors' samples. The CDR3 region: CASSQTGSRAFYGANVLTF. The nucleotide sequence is TGTGCCAGCAGCCAGACTGGATCCAGGGCGTTTTATGGGGCCAACGTCCTGACTTTC.